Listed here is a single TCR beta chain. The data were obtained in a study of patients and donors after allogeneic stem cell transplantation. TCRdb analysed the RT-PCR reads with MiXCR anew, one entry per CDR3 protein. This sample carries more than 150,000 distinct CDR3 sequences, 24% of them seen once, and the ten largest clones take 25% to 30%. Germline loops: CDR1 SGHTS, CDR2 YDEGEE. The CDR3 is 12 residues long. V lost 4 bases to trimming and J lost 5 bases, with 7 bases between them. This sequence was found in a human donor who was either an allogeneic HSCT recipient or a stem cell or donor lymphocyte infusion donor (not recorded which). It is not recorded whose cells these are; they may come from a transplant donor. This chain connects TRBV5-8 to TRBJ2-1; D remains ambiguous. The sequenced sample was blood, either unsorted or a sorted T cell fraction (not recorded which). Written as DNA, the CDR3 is TGTGCCAGCAGCCGACCCCACAATGAGCAGTTCTTC. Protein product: CASSRPHNEQFF.